The 22 T cell receptor beta chains below all came from one sample that was sequenced in a study of OX40 agonist ivuxolimab in advanced cancers. Assay used: immunoSEQ multiplex PCR; TCRdb lists only in-frame clones, some missing. Of 30,000 to 40,000 clones in the sample, 70% to 85% are singletons; the top ten hold roughly 9.7%. This specimen was CD4+ or CD8+ T cells sorted from blood, taken in a trial of the OX40 agonist ivuxolimab. The receptors here all came from an adult with an advanced solid tumor such as melanoma, head and neck, liver or kidney cancer.

The chain employs TRBV19 and TRBJ2-5, with D possibly TRBD2 on 7 matching bases. Germline assignment: CDR1 LNHDA and CDR2 SQIVND (reference sequence). The CDR3 covers 17 residues. Trimming took off 2 bases at V and 0 bases at J, with 16 bases between the two ends. Written as DNA, the CDR3 is TGTGCCAGTAGTATAAAGACGGGGGGCTCGTACCAAGAGACCCAGTACTTC. This sequence encodes CASSIKTGGSYQETQYF.

The chain couples TRBV6-1 to TRBJ2-5; weak D call: TRBD1 (6 bases). Germline loops: CDR1 MNHNS, CDR2 SASEGT. V lost 7 bases and J lost 3, with 12 bases in between. This CDR3 contains 13 residues. The CDR3 sequence is CASNRGQEETQYF. The CDR3 bases are TGTGCCAGCAATAGGGGACAAGAAGAGACCCAGTACTTC.

The rearrangement joins TRBV30 to TRBJ1-6, with D perhaps matching TRBD1 (5 bases). Trimming pared 8 bases from V and 9 bases from J, leaving 17 bases between. Germline V gives CDR1 GTSNPN, CDR2 SVGIG (reference sequence). CDR3 length equals 13 residues. The CDR3 DNA is TGTGCCGTAGATGGGGGTTCACGTTCACCCCTCCACTTT. Amino acid sequence: CAVDGGSRSPLHF.

The chain recombines TRBV7-3 with TRBJ1-1; 10 bases are shared with TRBD1. This CDR3 region has 21 residues. Germline loops: CDR1 SGHTA, CDR2 FQGTGA. Trimming removed 5 bases from V and 5 bases from J; junction bases left unmatched: 26. The CDR3, as DNA: TGTGCCAGCAGCCCTATATCCCCCGATGGACAGGGGGAACAATTGATAACTGAAGCTTTCTTT. This codes for CASSPISPDGQGEQLITEAFF.

This clone showed up just a few times. The same CDR3 can be traced to other DNA sequences in this sample. The CDR3 is CASSIAWTGGAEQYF. CDR3 coding DNA: TGTGCCAGTAGTATCGCTTGGACAGGGGGCGCCGAGCAGTACTTC. The chain uses TRBV19 and TRBJ2-7, with TRBD1 matching over 11 bases. CDR1 is LNHDA, CDR2 SQIVND, per germline (reference sequence). V lost 3 bases to trimming and J lost 6 bases; unmatched junction nucleotides: 7. The CDR3 is 15 amino acids.

This chain joins TRBV18 and TRBJ1-2; no definite D call. V was pared by 10 bases and J by 5 bases, with 8 bases between. This CDR3 is built from 10 residues. CDR1 KGHSH and CDR2 LQKENI come from the germline V gene. CDR3 sequence: CANPIYGYTF. In DNA form, the CDR3 reads TGTGCCAACCCGATTTATGGCTACACCTTC.

This clone was counted a few times. This sequence joins TRBV19 and TRBJ1-1; 8 bases fit TRBD1. After removal of 4 bases from V and 6 bases from J, the junction contained 7 bases not matched to a gene. This CDR3 spans 14 amino acids. Germline CDR1 reads LNHDA; CDR2 reads SQIVND (reference sequence). CDR3 protein: CASSREQGGAEAFF. For the CDR3, the DNA is TGTGCCAGTAGTAGGGAACAGGGGGGGGCTGAAGCTTTCTTT.

The chain links TRBV15 to TRBJ2-2; the D is unclear. Trimming removed 4 bases from V and 5 bases from J, with 14 bases in between. The CDR3 covers 15 residues. Germline V lookup: CDR1 LNHNV, CDR2 YYDKDF (reference sequence). This chain's CDR3 is CATSIQTSQTGELFF. Here the CDR3 DNA reads TGTGCCACCAGCATTCAGACATCCCAAACCGGGGAGCTGTTTTTT.

The gene calls are TRBV5-6 and TRBJ1-2; D gene unclear. The CDR3 has 12 amino acids. Germline V lookup: CDR1 SGHDT, CDR2 YYEEEE. With 4 bases removed from V and 11 bases from J, the gap between germline ends came to 15 bases. The CDR3 loop reads CASSEPGPEYTF. Written as DNA, the CDR3 is TGTGCCAGCAGCGAACCGGGCCCAGAATACACCTTC.

V is TRBV5-1 and J is TRBJ2-7; 9 nucleotides line up with TRBD1. The CDR3 length is 14 residues. The J segment lost 7 bases and the V segment lost 0 bases, leaving 5 bases of the junction unmatched. Per germline, CDR1 SGHRS and CDR2 YFSETQ. The CDR3 nucleotides read TGCGCCAGCAGCTTGGGGACAGGGGTCGGGGAGCAGTACTTC. Translation: CASSLGTGVGEQYF.

The gene calls are TRBV11-2 and TRBJ2-7; D remains ambiguous. This CDR3 contains 13 residues. V was pared by 1 base and J by 6 bases, with 10 bases between. Germline CDR1 and CDR2: SGHAT and FQNNGV. Here the CDR3 reads CASSLVAQGEQYF. The CDR3 coding sequence is TGTGCCAGCAGCTTAGTCGCTCAAGGCGAGCAGTACTTC.

The chain joins TRBV5-1 to TRBJ1-5; no reliable D call. The V gene's germline CDR1 is SGHRS and CDR2 YFSETQ. The CDR3 contains 14 residues. V shed 0 bases and J shed 1 base, with 5 bases lying between them. The CDR3 region has the DNA TGCGCCAGCAGCTTGGGGGAGAGCAATCAGCCCCAGCATTTT. Translating it yields CASSLGESNQPQHF.

This sequence joins TRBV6-6 and TRBJ1-4; D remains unclear. Germline V CDR1 and CDR2: MNHNY, SVGAGI (reference sequence). Trimming cost V 6 bases and J 0 bases, with 14 bases left between them. The CDR3 sequence is 16 residues long. This CDR3 reads CASRPTDTATNEKLFF. The CDR3 DNA sequence: TGTGCCAGCAGGCCGACTGACACTGCAACTAATGAAAAACTGTTTTTT.

The chain links TRBV5-4 to TRBJ1-4; D uncertain. Germline loops: CDR1 SGHNT, CDR2 YYREEE (reference sequence). CDR3 size: 11 residues. The V end was cut by 0 bases, the J end by 7 bases, with 1 base between. The CDR3 region is CASSLGEKLFF. The CDR3 DNA sequence: TGTGCCAGCAGCTTGGGTGAAAAACTGTTTTTT.

V gene TRBV30 combines with J gene TRBJ2-1; D is uncertain. CDR1 GTSNPN and CDR2 SVGIG come from the germline V gene (reference sequence). The CDR3 has 14 amino acids. V was shortened by 4 bases and J by 0 bases, with 10 bases between the two germline ends. DNA for the CDR3: TGTGCCTGGAATGTAGTAAGCTCCTACAATGAGCAGTTCTTC. Translating gives CAWNVVSSYNEQFF.

The chain carries TRBV5-1 and TRBJ2-1; the D gene is possibly TRBD2 (6 bases). V lost 0 bases and J 8 bases, leaving 18 bases between the germline ends. The germline gives CDR1 SGHRS, CDR2 YFSETQ. The CDR3 length is 16 residues. This chain's CDR3 is CASSLVGGLRFDEQFF. The CDR3 region has the DNA TGCGCCAGCAGCTTGGTCGGGGGATTGAGATTCGATGAGCAGTTCTTC.

The V gene is TRBV10-1, the J gene TRBJ2-3; possible D gene TRBD2, 6 bases. There are 14 residues in the CDR3. V lost 2 bases to trimming and J lost 1 base, with 7 bases between them. CDR1 and CDR2 (germline): WNHNN, SYGVQD (reference sequence). The CDR3, as DNA: TGCGCCAGCAGTGAGACGGGGGGCACAGATACGCAGTATTTT. This sequence encodes CASSETGGTDTQYF.

The rearrangement links TRBV23-1 to TRBJ1-1; the D is unclear. TRBV23-1 is an ORF, with its function uncertain. The CDR3 is 14 amino acids. V gave up 4 bases and J gave up 3 bases, with 12 bases separating them. CDR3 bases: TGCGCCAGCAGTCCTCGGCCTCCGGACACTGAAGCTTTCTTT. Translation: CASSPRPPDTEAFF.

This chain links TRBV2 with TRBJ1-2; D not resolved. This CDR3 region has 15 residues. V was shortened by 6 bases and J by 0 bases, with 14 bases between the two germline ends. Germline V gene lookup returns CDR1 SNHLY and CDR2 FYNNEI. CDR3 loop: CASRAWLQSNYGYTF. The CDR3 DNA reads TGTGCCAGCAGGGCCTGGTTGCAGTCTAACTATGGCTACACCTTC.

The chain links TRBV19 to TRBJ1-5; D gene uncertain. CDR1 LNHDA and CDR2 SQIVND come from the germline V gene (reference sequence). The CDR3 has 14 amino acids. V was clipped by 3 bases and J by 3 bases, with 9 bases between them. CDR3 in DNA: TGTGCCAGTAGTATTGGACGGTACAATCAGCCCCAGCATTTT. Its protein is CASSIGRYNQPQHF. The full variable domain, its missing parts supplied by reference TRBV19 and TRBJ1-5, is DGGITQSPKYLFRKEGQNVTLSCEQNLNHDAMYWYRQDPGQGLRLIYYSQIVNDFQKGDIAEGYSVSREKKESFPLTVTSAQKNPTAFYLCASSIGRYNQPQHFGDGTRLSIL.

This clone was seen only once. The genes are TRBV2 and TRBJ2-5, with TRBD2 matching over 10 bases. V shed 4 bases and J 7 bases; nucleotides not matched to a gene: 9. The CDR3 covers 15 residues. The V gene's germline CDR1 is SNHLY and CDR2 FYNNEI. For the CDR3, the DNA is TGTGCCAGCAGTGGATCCGGGACTAGCGTGGGGACCCAGTACTTC. It encodes CASSGSGTSVGTQYF.

The V and J genes are TRBV30 and TRBJ2-5, with a tentative D call TRBD2 (7 bases). V shed 2 bases and J shed 5 bases, with 15 bases lying between them. This CDR3 contains 14 residues. Looked up from germline, CDR1 is GTSNPN and CDR2 is SVGIG (reference sequence). This chain's CDR3 is CAWSRGGAGETQYF. CDR3 sequence (DNA): TGTGCCTGGAGTAGGGGGGGCGCAGGGGAGACCCAGTACTTC.